This entry lists 3 T cell receptor beta chains sequenced from one sample in a study of cytomegalovirus exposure and HLA in healthy donors. The primer mix had 60 Vbeta and 13 Jbeta primers. Profiling relied on immunoSEQ multiplex PCR, and the TCRdb table lists in-frame clones only, not all of them. The data show around 200,000 clones, 82% seen once. Sample: PBMCs. These receptors came from a woman in her forties in good health and CMV-seronegative.

The chain uses TRBV7-2 and TRBJ2-7, with D perhaps matching TRBD2 (5 bases). The length of the CDR3 is 12 residues. Trimming shortened V by 6 bases and J by 2 bases, and 8 bases separated the two germline ends. Germline V gives CDR1 SGHTA, CDR2 FQGNSA. CDR3 DNA sequence: TGTGCCAGCAGAGAGGGAACCTACGAGCAGTACTTC. Its protein product is CASREGTYEQYF.

The chain carries TRBV7-2 and TRBJ2-3; 8 bases fit TRBD2. The CDR3 is 18 residues long. Germline assignment: CDR1 SGHTA and CDR2 FQGNSA. Unmatched junction bases numbered 11, after V lost 3 bases and J lost 0 bases. The CDR3 region is CASSFPSGRSRSTDTQYF. DNA for the CDR3: TGTGCCAGCAGCTTCCCCAGCGGGAGAAGTAGGAGCACAGATACGCAGTATTTT.

The chain employs TRBV19 and TRBJ2-7; D might be TRBD1 (6 bases). The CDR3 spans 15 residues. Germline V gene lookup returns CDR1 LNHDA and CDR2 SQIVND (reference sequence). V dropped 7 bases and J dropped 3 bases, with 19 bases sitting between them. This chain's CDR3 is CASTKGRGLVYEQYF. Here the CDR3 DNA reads TGTGCCAGTACCAAGGGCAGGGGTTTAGTCTACGAGCAGTACTTC.